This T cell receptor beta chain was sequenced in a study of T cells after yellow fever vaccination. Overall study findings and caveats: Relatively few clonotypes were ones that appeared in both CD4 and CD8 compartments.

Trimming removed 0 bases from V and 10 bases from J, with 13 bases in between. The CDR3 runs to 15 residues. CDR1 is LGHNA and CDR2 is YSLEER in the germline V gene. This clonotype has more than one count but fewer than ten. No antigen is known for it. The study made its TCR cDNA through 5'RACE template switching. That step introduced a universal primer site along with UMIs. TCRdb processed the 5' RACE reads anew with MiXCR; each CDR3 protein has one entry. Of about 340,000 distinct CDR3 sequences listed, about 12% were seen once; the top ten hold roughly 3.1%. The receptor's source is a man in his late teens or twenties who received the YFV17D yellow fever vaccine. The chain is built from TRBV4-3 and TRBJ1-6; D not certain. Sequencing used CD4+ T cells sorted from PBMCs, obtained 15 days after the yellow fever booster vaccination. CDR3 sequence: CASSQELGRASPLHF. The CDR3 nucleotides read TGCGCCAGCAGCCAAGAACTGGGAAGGGCATCACCCCTCCACTTT.